This TCR beta chain was recorded in a study of blood T cell repertoires in COVID-19. Study background: Samples representing acute and convalescent COVID-19 were sourced from the United States, Italy and Spain.

The recovered donors of Cohort 3 showed two negative PCRs, clearance, or symptom resolution. Assay: immunoSEQ multiplex PCR; the TCRdb copy retains only in-frame clones and omits some. Of 150,000 or so clones detected, about 79% appear once; the ten largest clones hold about 3.2%. Trimming removed 1 base from V and 1 base from J, with 6 bases in between. There are 15 residues in the CDR3. CDR1 is SGDLS and CDR2 is YYNGEE in the germline V gene. The rearrangement uses TRBV9 and TRBJ2-6, with TRBD1 as a possible D gene (5 bases). Material for sequencing was PBMCs or T cells enriched from blood (not recorded which). The TCR originated in a woman aged 45-65 years who had recovered from COVID-19. CDR3 DNA: TGTGCCAGCAGCGTAAAGGGGTCTGGGGCCAACGTCCTGACTTTC. Protein sequence: CASSVKGSGANVLTF.